Below are 25 T cell receptor beta chains sequenced from a single sample in a study of CD8 T cells in ankylosing spondylitis. TCRdb itself ran the 5' RACE reads through MiXCR, one entry per CDR3 protein. The data show more than 110,000 distinct CDR3 sequences, 8% to 9% seen once. Sequencing used synovial fluid, either unsorted or a sorted T cell fraction (not recorded which). Every receptor here comes from a male donor with ankylosing spondylitis.

V is TRBV7-2 and J is TRBJ1-1; no reliable D call. V lost 4 bases and J lost 2, with 11 bases in between. CDR3 length: 14 amino acids. CDR1 and CDR2 from the germline V gene are SGHTA and FQGNSA. CDR3 amino acids: CASSSRRINTEAFF. DNA for the CDR3: TGTGCCAGCAGCTCAAGGCGGATTAACACTGAAGCTTTCTTT.

This clonotype appeared many times. The V gene is TRBV6-2 or TRBV6-3, the J gene TRBJ2-1, with a weak D call TRBD1 (5 bases). This CDR3 region has 16 residues. The V end was cut by 2 bases, the J end by 7 bases, with 18 bases between. The V gene's germline CDR1 is MNHEY and CDR2 SVGEGT. CDR3 in DNA: TGTGCCAGCAGTTACATTCATGCACGGACAAGGAATGAGCAGTTCTTC. This sequence encodes CASSYIHARTRNEQFF.

This clonotype was seen many times. The CDR3 coding sequence is TGCAGTGCTAGAGGGGGGCGCATTGAAAAACTGTTTTTT. It yields the protein CSARGGRIEKLFF. This chain links TRBV20-1 with TRBJ1-4; a weak D match, TRBD1 (6 bases). Between the trimmed V and J ends, which lost 1 base and 7 bases, there was a span of 10 bases. This CDR3 contains 13 residues. Germline V lookup: CDR1 DFQATT, CDR2 SNEGSKA (reference sequence).

The chain has TRBV2 and TRBJ1-2; 9 bases line up with TRBD1. Germline V CDR1 and CDR2: SNHLY, FYNNEI. J lost 8 bases, V lost 8 bases, and 12 bases had no gene match. The CDR3 sequence is 14 residues long. CDR3 coding DNA: TGTGCCAGCGCCTACAGGGGGCTGTCCTACGGCTACACCTTC. It yields the protein CASAYRGLSYGYTF.

Only a few counts were recorded for this clonotype. The V call is TRBV27, the J call TRBJ2-3; D unresolved. Trimming cost V 3 bases and J 2 bases, with 12 bases left between them. Germline V lookup: CDR1 MNHEY, CDR2 SMNVEV (reference sequence). CDR3 size: 15 residues. CDR3 loop: CASSFRAVITDTQYF. In DNA, the CDR3 is TGTGCCAGCAGTTTTCGGGCGGTTATCACAGATACGCAGTATTTT.

Here the CDR3 DNA reads TGTGCCAGGAGCGCCGGGACGGCTGGCGGCTACACCTTC. Its protein is CARSAGTAGGYTF. The V call is TRBV4-2, the J call TRBJ1-2; a weak D match, TRBD1 (5 bases). Looked up from germline, CDR1 is LGHNA and CDR2 is YNFKEQ. V gave up 9 bases and J gave up 8 bases, with 19 bases separating them. The CDR3 is 13 residues long.

The chain joins TRBV24-1 to TRBJ2-3, with 10 bases lining up with TRBD2. Germline CDR1 and CDR2: KGHDR and SFDVKD. The junction had 4 bases not matched to a gene; V was cut back by 3 bases and J by 2 bases. This CDR3 spans 16 amino acids. The CDR3 is CATSDGSGGFTDTQYF. CDR3 nucleotides: TGTGCCACCAGTGATGGTAGCGGGGGGTTCACAGATACGCAGTATTTT.

This clonotype turned up a few times. The chain uses TRBV6-1 and TRBJ2-5; no firm D call. Per germline, CDR1 MNHNS and CDR2 SASEGT. CDR3 length: 14 residues. V was clipped by 3 bases and J by 2 bases, with 10 bases between them. CDR3 in amino acids: CASSEGIDQETQYF. The CDR3 DNA reads as TGTGCCAGCAGTGAGGGCATTGATCAAGAGACCCAGTACTTC.

At least ten counts were recorded for this clonotype. The rearrangement uses TRBV5-1 and TRBJ1-3; the D gene is possibly TRBD1 (6 bases). CDR1 is SGHRS, CDR2 YFSETQ, per germline. The germline V and J ends were trimmed by 2 bases and 4 bases, with 10 bases remaining between them. The CDR3 sequence is 14 residues long. Written as DNA, the CDR3 is TGCGCCAGCAGCTTCGGGACACAAGGAAACACCATATATTTT. It is translated as CASSFGTQGNTIYF.

The chain links TRBV6-1 to TRBJ1-1; D call uncertain. This CDR3 contains 14 residues. V was shortened by 9 bases and J by 1 base, with 15 bases between the two germline ends. CDR1 MNHNS and CDR2 SASEGT come from the germline V gene. The CDR3 DNA is TGTGCCAGTACTCGGTGGTCCGGGAACACTGAAGCTTTCTTT. It specifies CASTRWSGNTEAFF.

This clonotype was recorded many times. The rearrangement links TRBV6-1 to TRBJ2-7; D possibly uses TRBD1 or TRBD2 (5 bases each). Trimming took 5 bases from V and 6 from J, leaving 17 bases between them. This CDR3 comprises 14 residues. CDR1 is MNHNS and CDR2 is SASEGT in the germline V gene. This CDR3 reads CASSTGTLGSEQYF. In nucleotides, the CDR3 is TGTGCCAGCAGTACCGGGACCCTGGGTAGCGAGCAGTACTTC.

This chain connects TRBV12-3 or TRBV12-4 to TRBJ1-2; 7 bases match TRBD1. The CDR3 has 14 amino acids. Trimming at V came to 3 bases and at J to 6 bases, leaving 7 bases not matched to a gene. CDR3 protein: CASSFGQAGNGYTF. The CDR3 DNA sequence: TGTGCCAGCAGTTTCGGACAGGCAGGGAATGGCTACACCTTC.

This clonotype appeared a few times. V is TRBV6-2 or TRBV6-3 and J is TRBJ2-7, with 12 nucleotides matching TRBD1. Germline assignment: CDR1 MNHEY and CDR2 SVGEGT. The CDR3 has 13 residues. Trimming at V came to 8 bases and at J to 6 bases, leaving 5 bases not matched to a gene. The CDR3 sequence: CASAGTGGLEQYF. Here the CDR3 DNA reads TGTGCCAGCGCCGGGACAGGGGGCCTCGAGCAGTACTTC.

This clonotype was counted ten times or more. The chain uses TRBV18 and TRBJ2-1; 10 bases agree with TRBD1. Germline-derived CDR1 and CDR2 are KGHSH and LQKENI. The CDR3 covers 15 residues. The ends lost 4 bases at V and 5 bases at J; junction bases unmatched: 5. The CDR3 protein is CASSRPGTGDNEQFF. The CDR3 DNA is TGTGCCAGCTCACGTCCCGGGACAGGGGACAATGAGCAGTTCTTC.

This clonotype was observed a few times. The rearrangement links TRBV12-3 or TRBV12-4 to TRBJ2-3; 12 bases agree with TRBD2. This CDR3 region has 15 residues. V dropped 3 bases and J dropped 9; count of bases not matched to a gene: 7. This CDR3 is CASSLTSGGLSTQYF. In DNA form, the CDR3 reads TGTGCCAGCAGTTTGACTAGCGGGGGCCTCTCGACGCAGTATTTT.

In this sample, this clonotype turned up many times. CDR3 coding DNA: TGTGCCAGCAGTGAAGGGGGGACTAGCGGGATAGAGACCCAGTACTTC. Translating gives CASSEGGTSGIETQYF. V is TRBV27 and J is TRBJ2-5; 13 bases align to TRBD2. The CDR3 has 16 residues. Trimming at V came to 5 bases and at J to 4 bases, leaving 7 bases not matched to a gene. Germline V gives CDR1 MNHEY, CDR2 SMNVEV (reference sequence).

This clonotype has a count of ten or more. The V call is TRBV27, the J call TRBJ1-2; TRBD1 aligns across 9 bases. The CDR3 consists of 15 residues. V lost 5 bases to trimming and J lost 5 bases; unmatched junction nucleotides: 9. Germline values: CDR1 MNHEY, CDR2 SMNVEV (reference sequence). In DNA form, the CDR3 reads TGTGCCAGCAGTATACCGGGACAGGGAGTATATGGCTACACCTTC. It yields the protein CASSIPGQGVYGYTF.

This clonotype was counted ten times or more. The gene calls are TRBV21-1 and TRBJ2-7. TRBV21-1 is an annotated pseudogene. The length of the CDR3 is 12 residues. The CDR3 loop reads CASTVCLYEQYF. For the CDR3, the DNA is TGTGCCAGCACGGTTTGTCTCTACGAGCAGTACTTC.

The table lists this clonotype with many counts. J is TRBJ2-2 and V is TRBV6-1; maybe TRBD2 (6 bases). CDR3 length: 13 amino acids. Germline CDR1 is MNHNS and CDR2 is SASEGT. Trimming left V 4 bases short and J 4 bases short, with 7 bases between. The CDR3 sequence is CASSAGGTGELFF. For the CDR3, the DNA is TGTGCCAGCAGTGCCGGGGGCACCGGGGAGCTGTTTTTT.

The sample holds many counts of this clonotype. The chain recombines TRBV24-1 with TRBJ2-3; D is undetermined. From germline, CDR1 is KGHDR and CDR2 SFDVKD. The CDR3 runs to 14 residues. V lost 1 base and J 1 base, leaving 5 bases between the germline ends. The CDR3 loop is CATSDFRRTDTQYF. CDR3 coding DNA: TGTGCCACCAGTGATTTCAGACGCACAGATACGCAGTATTTT.

The sample holds a few counts of this clonotype. The CDR3 is CASSFTGTPTGELFF. The DNA of the CDR3 is TGTGCCAGCAGTTTTACCGGGACCCCCACCGGGGAGCTGTTTTTT. The chain employs TRBV6-2 or TRBV6-3 and TRBJ2-2; either TRBD1 or TRBD2 may supply D (5 bases each). The CDR3 totals 15 residues. Germline CDR1 and CDR2: MNHEY and SVGEGT. V was shortened by 4 bases and J by 4 bases, with 13 bases between the two germline ends.

V usage is TRBV6-5 and J usage is TRBJ1-4; no clear D gene. Trimming removed 4 bases from V and 4 bases from J, with 10 bases in between. This CDR3 is 14 amino acids long. Germline lookup yields CDR1 MNHEY and CDR2 SVGAGI. The CDR3 DNA follows: TGTGCCAGCAGTTTTGAGGCGGATAATGAAAAACTGTTTTTT. This translates into CASSFEADNEKLFF.

This clonotype was counted ten times or more. The chain employs TRBV5-1 and TRBJ2-3; D is undetermined. V lost 1 base, J lost 4 bases, and 10 bases lay in between. Germline V gene sequence: CDR1 SGHRS, CDR2 YFSETQ. The CDR3 runs 14 residues. The CDR3 bases are TGCGCCAGCAGCTTGTCGTTCAATTCAGATACGCAGTATTTT. Its translation: CASSLSFNSDTQYF.

In this sample, this clonotype turned up many times. The rearrangement links TRBV29-1 to TRBJ2-5; D remains unclear. Between the trimmed V and J ends, which lost 2 bases and 4 bases, there was a span of 5 bases. Looked up from germline, CDR1 is SQVTM and CDR2 is ANQGSEA. This CDR3 is 11 amino acids long. The CDR3 coding sequence is TGCAGCGTTGAATTTGGAGAGACCCAGTACTTC. Its protein product is CSVEFGETQYF.

In its sample, this clonotype was seen many times. The V gene is TRBV20-1, the J gene TRBJ2-7; D call uncertain. Germline CDR1 and CDR2: DFQATT and SNEGSKA (reference sequence). The V and J ends lost 5 bases and 2 bases respectively, with 13 bases between them. The CDR3 sequence is 13 residues long. CDR3 residues: CSAPTGPAYEQYF. CDR3 bases: TGCAGTGCTCCTACCGGGCCGGCCTACGAGCAGTACTTC.